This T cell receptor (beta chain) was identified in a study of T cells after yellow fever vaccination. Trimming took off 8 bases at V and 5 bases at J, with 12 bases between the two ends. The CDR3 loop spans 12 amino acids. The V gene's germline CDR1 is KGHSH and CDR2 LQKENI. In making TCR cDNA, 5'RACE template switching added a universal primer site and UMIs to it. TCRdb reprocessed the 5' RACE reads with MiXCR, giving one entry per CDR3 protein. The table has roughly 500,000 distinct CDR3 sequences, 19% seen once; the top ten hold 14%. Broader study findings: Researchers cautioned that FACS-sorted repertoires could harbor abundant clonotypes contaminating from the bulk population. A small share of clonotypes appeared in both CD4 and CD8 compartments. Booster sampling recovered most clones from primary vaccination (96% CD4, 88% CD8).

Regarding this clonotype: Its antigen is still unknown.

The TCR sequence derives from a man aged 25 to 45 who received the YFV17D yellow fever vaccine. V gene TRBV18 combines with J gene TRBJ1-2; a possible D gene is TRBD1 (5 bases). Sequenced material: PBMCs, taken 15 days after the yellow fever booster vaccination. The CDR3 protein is CASARDGYGYTF. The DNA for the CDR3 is TGTGCCAGCGCCCGGGACGGGTATGGCTACACCTTC.